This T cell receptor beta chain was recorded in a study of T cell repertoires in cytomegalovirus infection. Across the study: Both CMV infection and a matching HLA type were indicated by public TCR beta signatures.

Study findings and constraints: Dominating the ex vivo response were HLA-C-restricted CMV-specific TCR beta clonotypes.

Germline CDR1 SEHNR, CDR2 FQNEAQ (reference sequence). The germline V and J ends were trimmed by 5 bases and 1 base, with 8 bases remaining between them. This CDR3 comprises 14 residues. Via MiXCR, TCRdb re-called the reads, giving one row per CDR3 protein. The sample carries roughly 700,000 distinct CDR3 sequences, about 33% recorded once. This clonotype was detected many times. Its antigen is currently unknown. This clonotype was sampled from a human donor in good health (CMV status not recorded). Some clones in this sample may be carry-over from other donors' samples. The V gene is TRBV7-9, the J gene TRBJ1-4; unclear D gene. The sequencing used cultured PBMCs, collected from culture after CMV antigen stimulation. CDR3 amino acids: CASSMWGTNEKLFF. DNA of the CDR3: TGTGCCAGCAGCATGTGGGGAACTAATGAAAAACTGTTTTTT. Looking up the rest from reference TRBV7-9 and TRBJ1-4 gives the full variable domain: DTGVSQNPRHKITKRGQNVTFRCDPISEHNRLYWYRQTLGQGPEFLTYFQNEAQLEKSRLLSDRFSAERPKGSFSTLEIQRTEQGDSAMYLCASSMWGTNEKLFFGSGTQLSVL.